What follows are 21 T cell receptor beta chains derived from one specimen sequenced in a study of T cell responses to AZD1222 COVID-19 vaccine (dated by TCRdb to the early 2020s). Explained via the paper, the time point label denotes: baseline before first vaccination. The library was obtained by the immunoSEQ multiplex PCR assay. Drawn from immuneACCESS, this table holds only the in-frame rearrangements with V and J called that TCRdb kept. Clones are partly lost; checked studies trace under half to an unresolved V gene and leave the rest unexplained. The sample records some 150,000 clones, around nine tenths of which are singletons. Around 5.2% of the sample is taken by the ten largest. Sequenced material: peripheral blood, taken on day 0 of AZD1222 vaccination. Source of these receptors: an adult in good health.

The genes are TRBV4-1 and TRBJ2-6; D remains unclear. Between the trimmed V and J ends, which lost 7 bases and 2 bases, there was a span of 12 bases. CDR1 and CDR2 from the germline V gene are MGHRA and YSYEKL. The CDR3 has 15 amino acids. The CDR3 region is CASNARFPGANVLTF. The CDR3 DNA reads TGCGCCAGCAACGCCCGGTTCCCTGGGGCCAACGTCCTGACTTTC.

V and J are TRBV18 and TRBJ1-4; possible D gene TRBD1, 6 bases. The V end was cut by 3 bases, the J end by 7 bases, with 18 bases between. This CDR3 has 16 amino acids. Germline values: CDR1 KGHSH, CDR2 LQKENI. CDR3: CASSPPVGGRSEKLFF. CDR3 bases: TGTGCCAGCTCACCTCCGGTGGGGGGCCGAAGTGAAAAACTGTTTTTT.

This chain links TRBV19 with TRBJ2-7; D possibly corresponds to TRBD1 (5 bases). Between the trimmed V and J ends, which lost 5 bases and 3 bases, there was a span of 14 bases. Germline V CDR1 and CDR2: LNHDA, SQIVND (reference sequence). This CDR3 region has 14 residues. CDR3 in DNA: TGTGCCAGTAGTTCGACAGAAGCTGACTACGAGCAGTACTTC. This gives the protein CASSSTEADYEQYF.

This clone was observed once. This rearrangement joins TRBV7-9 to TRBJ2-5; D ambiguous. Deletions cut 5 bases from V and 2 bases from J, with 12 bases between. The CDR3 extends over 14 amino acids. Germline assignment: CDR1 SEHNR and CDR2 FQNEAQ (reference sequence). CDR3 loop: CASSPSTKQETQYF. For the CDR3, the DNA is TGTGCCAGCAGCCCTTCAACGAAACAAGAGACCCAGTACTTC.

The rearrangement uses TRBV7-2 and TRBJ2-4, with 8 bases fitting TRBD2. The CDR3 is 15 amino acids. The V and J ends lost 5 bases and 2 bases, in that order; junction bases with no gene match: 5. In germline, CDR1 is SGHTA, CDR2 FQGNSA. The DNA of the CDR3 is TGTGCCAGCAGCCGGGAGGGTCCGACCAAAAACATTCAGTACTTC. It codes for CASSREGPTKNIQYF. The full variable domain, in which reference TRBV7-2 and TRBJ2-4 provide the parts outside the CDR3, is GAGVSQSPSNKVTEKGKDVELRCDPISGHTALYWYRQSLGQGLEFLIYFQGNSAPDKSGLPSDRFSAERTGGSVSTLTIQRTQQEDSAVYLCASSREGPTKNIQYFGAGTRLSVL.

This clone was recorded only once. The V and J genes are TRBV5-4 and TRBJ1-1, with 7 positions matching TRBD1. The CDR3 runs 14 residues. Germline CDR1 and CDR2: SGHNT and YYREEE (reference sequence). Trimming at V came to 4 bases and at J to 0 bases, leaving 3 bases not matched to a gene. The CDR3 DNA reads as TGTGCCAGCAGCCTGGACAGGATGAACACTGAAGCTTTCTTT. It codes for CASSLDRMNTEAFF.

The chain uses TRBV25-1 and TRBJ1-2, with D perhaps TRBD1 (6 bases). Trimming took 4 bases from V and 5 from J, leaving 17 bases between them. This CDR3 has 15 amino acids. CDR1 and CDR2 from the germline V gene are MGHDK and SYGVNS. The CDR3 loop is CASSGEQGSAYGYTF. The CDR3 coding sequence is TGTGCCAGCAGTGGGGAACAGGGAAGTGCATATGGCTACACCTTC.

The chain is built from TRBV19 and TRBJ1-6; D might be TRBD1 (5 bases). The germline V gene has CDR1 LNHDA and CDR2 SQIVND (reference sequence). The CDR3 length is 15 residues. V gave up 10 bases and J gave up 8 bases, with 21 bases separating them. CDR3 sequence: CATSPGWDRYSPLHF. The CDR3 nucleotides read TGTGCCACCTCCCCGGGGTGGGACCGATATTCACCCCTCCACTTT. The whole variable domain, remainder taken from reference TRBV19 and TRBJ1-6, is DGGITQSPKYLFRKEGQNVTLSCEQNLNHDAMYWYRQDPGQGLRLIYYSQIVNDFQKGDIAEGYSVSREKKESFPLTVTSAQKNPTAFYLCATSPGWDRYSPLHFGNGTRLTVT.

CDR3 coding DNA: TGTGCCAGCAGTAGAGGACAGGGCAATCAGCCCCAGCATTTT. As protein: CASSRGQGNQPQHF. The rearrangement uses TRBV27 and TRBJ1-5; 7 bases align to TRBD1. With 5 bases clipped from V and 2 bases from J, the junction kept 3 bases outside the gene matches. CDR1 is MNHEY, CDR2 SMNVEV, per germline (reference sequence). The CDR3 contains 14 residues.

The V and J genes are TRBV4-2 and TRBJ2-3; D call uncertain. The CDR3 has 13 amino acids. V lost 2 bases to trimming and J lost 2 bases, with 5 bases between them. Germline-derived CDR1 and CDR2 are LGHNA and YNFKEQ. CDR3: CASSQSFTDTQYF. In nucleotides, the CDR3 is TGTGCCAGCAGCCAAAGTTTCACAGATACGCAGTATTTT.

J is TRBJ2-5 and V is TRBV12-3 or TRBV12-4; D gene ambiguous. The CDR3 totals 11 residues. V dropped 5 bases and J dropped 5 bases, with 6 bases sitting between them. CDR3 sequence: CASSQRETQYF. In DNA, the CDR3 is TGTGCCAGCAGTCAAAGGGAGACCCAGTACTTC.

The chain has TRBV13 and TRBJ2-4; maybe TRBD2 (5 bases). Germline lookup yields CDR1 PRHDT and CDR2 FYEKMQ (reference sequence). This CDR3 comprises 15 residues. Between the trimmed V and J ends, which lost 5 bases and 0 bases, there was a span of 11 bases. This CDR3 reads CASSLGILAKNIQYF. The CDR3 coding sequence is TGTGCCAGCAGCCTCGGGATTTTAGCCAAAAACATTCAGTACTTC.

This sequence joins TRBV10-2 and TRBJ1-5; 7 positions match TRBD1. J lost 6 bases, V lost 3 bases, and 8 bases had no gene match. CDR3 size: 15 residues. Germline loops: CDR1 WSHSY, CDR2 SAAADI. The CDR3: CASSDHRGPAQPQHF. CDR3 sequence (DNA): TGCGCCAGCAGTGACCACAGGGGACCGGCTCAGCCCCAGCATTTT.

As concerns this clone: One end of the junction fails to match germline, which may point to a read error. The chain recombines TRBV7-6 with TRBJ2-7, with a possible D match to TRBD1 (5 bases). Per the germline V gene, CDR1 is SGHVS and CDR2 is FNYEAQ. The CDR3 consists of 14 residues. Here the CDR3 reads CASSQGLGRYVQYF. In DNA, the CDR3 is TGTGCCAGCAGCCAGGGATTAGGGCGGTACGTGCAGTACTTC.

The chain is built from TRBV6-5 and TRBJ1-4, with a tentative D call TRBD1 (5 bases). The CDR3 extends over 15 amino acids. Trimming pared 8 bases from V and 5 bases from J, leaving 18 bases between. Germline loops: CDR1 MNHEY, CDR2 SVGAGI. The CDR3 here is CASAQGLTPNEKLFF. The DNA for the CDR3 is TGTGCCAGCGCCCAGGGTCTCACGCCGAATGAAAAACTGTTTTTT.

The chain links TRBV18 to TRBJ2-1; TRBD2 agrees at 7 bases. This CDR3 has 14 residues. Germline CDR1 is KGHSH and CDR2 is LQKENI. The V and J ends lost 5 bases and 3 bases, in that order; junction bases with no gene match: 4. This CDR3 reads CASSDKRGYNEQFF. The CDR3 DNA reads TGTGCCAGCTCAGATAAGCGGGGCTACAATGAGCAGTTCTTC.

This chain uses TRBV4-1 with TRBJ1-3; no clear D. V lost 3 bases and J lost 0, with 9 bases in between. Per the germline V gene, CDR1 is MGHRA and CDR2 is YSYEKL. This CDR3 is 15 amino acids long. CDR3 nucleotides: TGCGCCAGCAGCCAGACGGAATACTCTGGAAACACCATATATTTT. Translating it yields CASSQTEYSGNTIYF.

The V call is TRBV6-5, the J call TRBJ1-6; D gene ambiguous. This CDR3 contains 13 residues. Per the germline V gene, CDR1 is MNHEY and CDR2 is SVGAGI. Trimming removed 8 bases at V and 10 bases at J, with 15 bases between. In DNA form, the CDR3 reads TGTGCCAGCTCGTCGGCCGGAAGATCACCCCTCCACTTT. Protein product: CASSSAGRSPLHF.

The V and J genes are TRBV5-1 and TRBJ2-5, with 10 bases fitting TRBD2. This CDR3 comprises 14 residues. Germline V lookup: CDR1 SGHRS, CDR2 YFSETQ. V lost 3 bases to trimming and J lost 5 bases; unmatched junction nucleotides: 4. The CDR3 nucleotides are TGCGCCAGCAGCTCGGGGACTAGCGAGGAGACCCAGTACTTC. Its protein product is CASSSGTSEETQYF.

This chain uses TRBV9 with TRBJ2-7, with unresolved D. CDR1 and CDR2 from the germline V gene are SGDLS and YYNGEE. The CDR3 runs to 13 residues. The ends were cut back, 1 base at V and 4 bases at J, with 9 bases in the middle. The CDR3 nucleotides are TGTGCCAGCAGCGTAAAGGACGGATACGAGCAGTACTTC. Its protein product is CASSVKDGYEQYF.

This clone occurred once. V and J are TRBV7-6 and TRBJ2-7, with TRBD2 matching over 7 bases. CDR1 and CDR2 from the germline V gene are SGHVS and FNYEAQ. This CDR3 is built from 14 residues. V lost 5 bases, J lost 6 bases, and 10 bases stayed unmatched. CDR3 DNA sequence: TGTGCCAGCAGCCCCCGTGTGGAGCGGGGCGAGCAGTACTTC. This gives the protein CASSPRVERGEQYF.